The 10 T cell receptor beta chains reported below all come from one sample, sequenced in a study of CXCR3-negative and CXCR3-positive naive CD8 T cells. Whole-study results and caveats: CXCR3-positive naive cells had more hydrophobic TRB CDR3s than CXCR3-negative naive cells.

5' RACE with UMI labels generated the TRB cDNA libraries. No DNA is given; TCRdb re-called the 5' RACE reads and lists each CDR3 protein once. The sample has approximately 90,000 distinct CDR3 sequences. The antigens these receptors bind are not known. Specimen: naive CXCR3+ CD8+ T cells from blood. The subset was: CD45RO-CCR7+CD27+CD95- naive CD8+ T cells expressing CXCR3 (TNR3+). These receptor sequences come from a human donor in good health. Some clones in this sample may be carry-over from other donors' samples.

This chain connects TRBV20-1 to TRBJ2-3; without DNA, the TCRdb call of TRBD1 cannot be checked. Per germline, CDR1 DFQATT and CDR2 SNEGSKA (reference sequence). There are 13 residues in the CDR3. CDR3 amino acids: CSALPPSTDTQYF.

This rearrangement joins TRBV7-6 to TRBJ2-2; the D call of TRBD1 rests on TCRdb alone, since no DNA is present to check it. The germline gives CDR1 SGHVS, CDR2 FNYEAQ. This CDR3 is 15 amino acids long. CDR3 amino acids: CASSFSGDYTGELFF.

The rearrangement uses TRBV4-3 and TRBJ2-5; TCRdb lists TRBD1, though no DNA is available to test this call. This CDR3 spans 15 amino acids. CDR1 and CDR2 from the germline V gene are LGHNA and YSLEER. The CDR3 sequence is CASSLHGRDQETQYF.

The chain carries TRBV28 and TRBJ1-6; no DNA is available, so the TRBD1 call from TCRdb remains unchecked. From germline, CDR1 is MDHEN and CDR2 SYDVKM. The CDR3 spans 15 residues. CDR3 loop: CASSWDRRYNSPLHF.

The chain links TRBV28 to TRBJ1-6; TCRdb lists TRBD1, though no DNA is available to test this call. The CDR3 is 14 residues long. Germline lookup yields CDR1 MDHEN and CDR2 SYDVKM. The CDR3 protein is CASTVLDDNSPLHF. Full variable domain (rest looked up from reference TRBV28 and TRBJ1-6): DVKVTQSSRYLVKRTGEKVFLECVQDMDHENMFWYRQDPGLGLRLIYFSYDVKMKEKGDIPEGYSVSREKKERFSLILESASTNQTSMYLCASTVLDDNSPLHFGNGTRLTVT.

The rearrangement joins TRBV6-5 to TRBJ2-1; TCRdb's D call of TRBD1 is untestable without DNA. The CDR3 sequence is 15 residues long. Germline assignment: CDR1 MNHEY and CDR2 SVGAGI. CDR3 loop: CASSGGQGHYNEQFF.

The rearrangement uses TRBV14 and TRBJ2-2. In germline, CDR1 is SGHDN, CDR2 FVKESK. The CDR3 length is 13 residues. The CDR3: CASSQVNTGELFF.

The J gene is TRBJ2-3, the V gene TRBV6-5; absent DNA, TCRdb's TRBD2 call cannot be checked. The CDR3 is made up of 15 amino acids. Germline CDR1 is MNHEY and CDR2 is SVGAGI. The CDR3 region is CASSLLAGQTDTQYF.

The gene calls are TRBV20-1 and TRBJ2-7; no DNA is available, so the TRBD2 call from TCRdb remains unchecked. Germline-derived CDR1 and CDR2 are DFQATT and SNEGSKA (reference sequence). This CDR3 region has 14 residues. CDR3 residues: CSAPLLAAGSAQYF.

The CDR3 spells CASSEEGPNQPQHF. V and J are TRBV2 and TRBJ1-5; no DNA is available, so the TRBD1 call from TCRdb remains unchecked. Germline V gene sequence: CDR1 SNHLY, CDR2 FYNNEI. The CDR3 is made up of 14 amino acids.